The 31 T cell receptor beta chains in this list originate from one sample, sequenced in a study of blood T cell repertoires in COVID-19. Assay used: immunoSEQ multiplex PCR; TCRdb lists only in-frame clones, some missing. The sample carries 50,000 to 80,000 clones, roughly 86% recorded once. The specimen was peripheral blood. These receptors all stem from a man aged 60 to 75 with acute or convalescent COVID-19.

The chain links TRBV29-1 to TRBJ2-1; 11 bases are shared with TRBD1. Per the germline V gene, CDR1 is SQVTM and CDR2 is ANQGSEA. This CDR3 comprises 15 residues. V lost 0 bases to trimming and J lost 9 bases; unmatched junction nucleotides: 7. The CDR3 here is CSVEETGTGGSEQFF. CDR3 coding DNA: TGCAGCGTTGAAGAGACCGGGACAGGGGGGAGTGAGCAGTTCTTC.

The chain recombines TRBV5-1 with TRBJ1-2, with 11 bases fitting TRBD1. V gave up 4 bases and J gave up 4 bases; unmatched junction bases: 3. CDR1 and CDR2 (germline): SGHRS, YFSETQ. CDR3 length equals 14 residues. The DNA for the CDR3 is TGCGCCAGCAGCCCGGACAGGGGGCCCTATGGCTACACCTTC. This sequence encodes CASSPDRGPYGYTF.

The J gene is TRBJ2-5, the V gene TRBV3-1 (or the pseudogene TRBV3-2); TRBD2 might be the D (6 bases). Germline V gives CDR1 LGHDT, CDR2 YNNKEL (reference sequence). The CDR3 runs 14 residues. Trimming took 8 bases from V and 5 from J, leaving 18 bases between them. CDR3 loop: CASGPLGGEETQYF. The CDR3 nucleotides read TGTGCCAGCGGGCCACTTGGCGGGGAGGAGACCCAGTACTTC.

The V call is TRBV7-9, the J call TRBJ1-1; a weak D match, TRBD1 (6 bases). The CDR3 runs 15 residues. Trimming left V 3 bases short and J 1 base short, with 12 bases between. The V gene's germline CDR1 is SEHNR and CDR2 FQNEAQ (reference sequence). In nucleotides, the CDR3 is TGTGCCAGCAGCTTCGGGGGGCGGGAGAACACTGAAGCTTTCTTT. Translating gives CASSFGGRENTEAFF.

V is TRBV2 and J is TRBJ1-1; tentative D call: TRBD1 (5 bases). The CDR3 is 13 amino acids. V was pared by 5 bases and J by 1 base, with 8 bases between. Germline V lookup: CDR1 SNHLY, CDR2 FYNNEI. The CDR3 is CASSSGPNTEAFF. CDR3 bases: TGTGCCAGCAGTTCAGGGCCGAACACTGAAGCTTTCTTT.

The chain links TRBV5-4 to TRBJ2-2; D call uncertain. This CDR3 contains 15 residues. Germline loops: CDR1 SGHNT, CDR2 YYREEE (reference sequence). V was clipped by 2 bases and J by 1 base, with 9 bases between them. The CDR3 loop is CASSFDTRNTGELFF. CDR3 sequence (DNA): TGTGCCAGCAGCTTTGACACTCGGAACACCGGGGAGCTGTTTTTT. The full variable domain, its missing parts supplied by reference TRBV5-4 and TRBJ2-2, is ETGVTQSPTHLIKTRGQQVTLRCSSQSGHNTVSWYQQALGQGPQFIFQYYREEENGRGNFPPRFSGLQFPNYSSELNVNALELDDSALYLCASSFDTRNTGELFFGEGSRLTVL.

This clone has just a few counts. The chain uses TRBV2 and TRBJ1-2, with TRBD1 identical over 9 bases. This CDR3 region has 15 residues. Per germline, CDR1 SNHLY and CDR2 FYNNEI. The ends lost 4 bases at V and 7 bases at J; junction bases unmatched: 10. CDR3 protein: CASSATSGTGLGYTF. The CDR3, as DNA: TGTGCCAGCAGTGCCACTTCGGGGACAGGGCTTGGCTACACCTTC.

The rearrangement links TRBV2 to TRBJ1-2; D uncertain. This CDR3 spans 14 amino acids. The germline gives CDR1 SNHLY, CDR2 FYNNEI. Trimming removed 4 bases at V and 0 bases at J, with 9 bases between. Here the CDR3 DNA reads TGTGCCAGCAGTGTCGACACAACTAACTATGGCTACACCTTC. Its protein is CASSVDTTNYGYTF. The whole variable domain, filled in from reference TRBV2 and TRBJ1-2, reads EPEVTQTPSHQVTQMGQEVILRCVPISNHLYFYWYRQILGQKVEFLVSFYNNEISEKSEIFDDQFSVERPDGSNFTLKIRSTKLEDSAMYFCASSVDTTNYGYTFGSGTRLTVV.

V is TRBV19 and J is TRBJ1-5, with D unclear. Germline CDR1 LNHDA, CDR2 SQIVND (reference sequence). The CDR3 runs to 15 residues. Trimming stripped 6 bases from V and 0 bases from J, with 12 bases between. CDR3 coding DNA: TGTGCCAGTAGACGTGGCCAGATTAGCAATCAGCCCCAGCATTTT. Protein: CASRRGQISNQPQHF.

The chain joins TRBV3-1 (or the pseudogene TRBV3-2) to TRBJ1-1, with TRBD1 matching over 9 bases. Germline CDR1 and CDR2: LGHDT and YNNKEL (reference sequence). This CDR3 spans 13 amino acids. V gave up 5 bases and J gave up 8 bases; unmatched junction bases: 6. The CDR3 is CASSYVGTGEAFF. In DNA, the CDR3 is TGTGCCAGCAGCTACGTGGGGACAGGGGAAGCTTTCTTT.

This chain joins TRBV4-1 and TRBJ2-7; 10 nucleotides align to TRBD2. The CDR3 has 15 residues. V lost 1 base, J lost 7 bases, and 7 bases stayed unmatched. Germline CDR1 MGHRA, CDR2 YSYEKL. The CDR3 spells CASSQVLLTSGEQYF. The CDR3, as DNA: TGCGCCAGCAGCCAAGTTCTTCTGACTAGCGGGGAGCAGTACTTC.

The J gene is TRBJ2-7, the V gene TRBV12-3 or TRBV12-4; TRBD1 might be the D (5 bases). Trimming took 8 bases from V and 3 from J, leaving 11 bases between them. The CDR3 consists of 12 residues. CDR3 sequence: CASSMGLYEQYF. The CDR3 DNA reads as TGTGCCAGCTCAATGGGGCTCTACGAGCAGTACTTC.

This clone was seen a single time. The chain carries TRBV4-2 and TRBJ1-2; D is undetermined. The CDR3 is 15 amino acids. From germline, CDR1 is LGHNA and CDR2 YNFKEQ. Trimming took off 4 bases at V and 8 bases at J, with 20 bases between the two ends. The CDR3 DNA is TGTGCCAGCAGCCCCGACCTCGGACGTCCGGGGGGCTACACCTTC. It encodes CASSPDLGRPGGYTF.

The chain has TRBV27 and TRBJ1-3, with a tentative D call TRBD1 (5 bases). Trimming stripped 7 bases from V and 2 bases from J, with 18 bases between. Germline V gene data show CDR1 as MNHEY and CDR2 as SMNVEV (reference sequence). The length of the CDR3 is 16 residues. The CDR3 sequence is CASTLGRGVPGNTIYF. In DNA, the CDR3 is TGTGCCAGCACGCTTGGGAGGGGTGTCCCTGGAAACACCATATATTTT.

This clone occurred a few times. The chain is built from TRBV19 and TRBJ2-7; 8 positions agree with TRBD1. V lost 8 bases, J lost 4 bases, and 19 bases stayed unmatched. Per germline, CDR1 LNHDA and CDR2 SQIVND (reference sequence). This CDR3 is built from 17 residues. CDR3 protein: CASSFSSMGDRGYEQYF. The CDR3 nucleotides read TGTGCCAGTTCCTTCTCTAGCATGGGAGACAGGGGATACGAGCAGTACTTC.

The CDR3 region is CASSSLGTGGASGTEAFF. CDR3 sequence (DNA): TGTGCCAGCAGCTCCTTGGGGACAGGGGGCGCCTCGGGCACTGAAGCTTTCTTT. The chain couples TRBV5-4 to TRBJ1-1, with TRBD1 matching over 12 bases. CDR3 size: 18 residues. Looked up from germline, CDR1 is SGHNT and CDR2 is YYREEE (reference sequence). The V segment lost 3 bases and the J segment 4 bases; nucleotides outside the gene matches: 13.

J is TRBJ1-5 and V is TRBV18; the match to TRBD1 covers 8 bases. The V and J ends lost 3 bases and 7 bases, in that order; junction bases with no gene match: 5. The CDR3 is 14 amino acids. The germline gives CDR1 KGHSH, CDR2 LQKENI. The CDR3 is CASSPSGGGQPQHF. The CDR3 DNA reads TGTGCCAGCTCACCCTCAGGGGGCGGGCAGCCCCAGCATTTT.

V usage is TRBV2 and J usage is TRBJ2-2, with a possible D match to TRBD2 (7 bases). The CDR3 length is 14 residues. Germline loops: CDR1 SNHLY, CDR2 FYNNEI. The V and J ends lost 7 bases and 4 bases respectively, with 13 bases between them. The CDR3 sequence: CASKGGPFTGELFF. In nucleotides, the CDR3 is TGTGCCAGCAAGGGGGGGCCTTTCACCGGGGAGCTGTTTTTT. Complete variable domain (other parts from reference TRBV2 and TRBJ2-2): EPEVTQTPSHQVTQMGQEVILRCVPISNHLYFYWYRQILGQKVEFLVSFYNNEISEKSEIFDDQFSVERPDGSNFTLKIRSTKLEDSAMYFCASKGGPFTGELFFGEGSRLTVL.

This chain connects TRBV19 to TRBJ2-7, with 9 nucleotides matching TRBD1. This CDR3 comprises 15 residues. In germline, CDR1 is LNHDA, CDR2 SQIVND (reference sequence). V lost 8 bases to trimming and J lost 4 bases; unmatched junction nucleotides: 12. This CDR3 is CASSFSGTGSYEQYF. CDR3 DNA: TGTGCCAGTTCATTCTCCGGGACAGGGTCTTACGAGCAGTACTTC. The full variable domain, rest sourced from reference TRBV19 and TRBJ2-7, is DGGITQSPKYLFRKEGQNVTLSCEQNLNHDAMYWYRQDPGQGLRLIYYSQIVNDFQKGDIAEGYSVSREKKESFPLTVTSAQKNPTAFYLCASSFSGTGSYEQYFGPGTRLTVT.

The chain employs TRBV15 and TRBJ2-2; 7 bases fit TRBD1. Trimming removed 4 bases from V and 3 bases from J; junction bases left unmatched: 5. In germline, CDR1 is LNHNV, CDR2 YYDKDF (reference sequence). The CDR3 loop spans 15 amino acids. The CDR3 region is CATSNPGGYTGELFF. CDR3 bases: TGTGCCACCAGCAACCCAGGGGGATACACCGGGGAGCTGTTTTTT.

The chain uses TRBV18 and TRBJ1-2; a possible D gene is TRBD1 (6 bases). CDR1 and CDR2 (germline): KGHSH, LQKENI. The CDR3 spans 11 residues. V gave up 2 bases and J gave up 8 bases, with 6 bases separating them. For the CDR3, the DNA is TGTGCCAGCTCACCAGGGACAGGCTACACCTTC. This codes for CASSPGTGYTF.

V gene TRBV19 combines with J gene TRBJ1-5; D not resolved. V dropped 6 bases and J dropped 7 bases, with 16 bases sitting between them. This CDR3 is 14 amino acids long. Germline CDR1 LNHDA, CDR2 SQIVND (reference sequence). The CDR3 DNA reads TGTGCCAGTAGCCCTGGGTTTGGAGAACAGCCCCAGCATTTT. Protein: CASSPGFGEQPQHF. Full variable domain (remainder filled in from reference TRBV19 and TRBJ1-5): DGGITQSPKYLFRKEGQNVTLSCEQNLNHDAMYWYRQDPGQGLRLIYYSQIVNDFQKGDIAEGYSVSREKKESFPLTVTSAQKNPTAFYLCASSPGFGEQPQHFGDGTRLSIL.

The rearrangement links TRBV18 to TRBJ1-2; TRBD1 agrees at 7 bases. This CDR3 contains 15 residues. The V segment lost 3 bases and the J segment 1 base; nucleotides outside the gene matches: 5. In germline, CDR1 is KGHSH, CDR2 LQKENI. This chain's CDR3 is CASSPGDSSNYGYTF. CDR3 nucleotide sequence: TGTGCCAGCTCACCCGGGGACAGCAGTAACTATGGCTACACCTTC.

The gene calls are TRBV24-1 and TRBJ2-1; 11 nucleotides agree with TRBD1. The germline V gene has CDR1 KGHDR and CDR2 SFDVKD. This CDR3 region has 17 residues. The V gene end was trimmed by 5 bases and the J gene end by 7 bases; junction bases not matched to a gene: 12. The CDR3 region is CATSALPGQGARNEQFF. CDR3 nucleotide sequence: TGTGCCACCAGTGCCCTACCTGGACAGGGGGCACGGAATGAGCAGTTCTTC.

This rearrangement joins TRBV6-5 to TRBJ1-2; TRBD1 matches 7 bases. CDR1 is MNHEY and CDR2 is SVGAGI in the germline V gene. The length of the CDR3 is 14 residues. V shed 8 bases and J 2 bases; nucleotides not matched to a gene: 8. Written as DNA, the CDR3 is TGTGCCAGCGCCCAGGCAGGGGGGAACTATGGCTACACCTTC. It specifies CASAQAGGNYGYTF.

This chain links TRBV6-5 with TRBJ1-5; a weak D match, TRBD1 (6 bases). The CDR3 runs 15 residues. Per the germline V gene, CDR1 is MNHEY and CDR2 is SVGAGI. Trimming left V 6 bases short and J 2 bases short, with 14 bases between. In DNA form, the CDR3 reads TGTGCCAGCAGAGGAACACAGGGTGGCAATCAGCCCCAGCATTTT. This codes for CASRGTQGGNQPQHF.

This chain uses TRBV28 with TRBJ1-3, with D tentatively TRBD1 (5 bases). Germline-derived CDR1 and CDR2 are MDHEN and SYDVKM. Trimming took off 7 bases at V and 1 base at J, with 8 bases between the two ends. The CDR3 totals 13 residues. The CDR3 nucleotides read TGTGCCAGCACCCGGGGGTCTGGAAACACCATATATTTT. The encoded protein is CASTRGSGNTIYF.

The chain joins TRBV19 to TRBJ1-1; perhaps TRBD1 as D (6 bases). V shed 3 bases and J shed 0 bases, with 11 bases lying between them. CDR1 is LNHDA, CDR2 SQIVND, per germline (reference sequence). The CDR3 extends over 15 amino acids. This chain's CDR3 is CASSISQGMNTEAFF. CDR3 in DNA: TGTGCCAGTAGTATTTCGCAGGGGATGAACACTGAAGCTTTCTTT.

CDR3 protein: CASSQVSVSWEQYF. The CDR3 DNA sequence: TGTGCCAGCAGCCAAGTATCGGTCTCGTGGGAGCAGTACTTC. The chain combines TRBV3-1 (or the pseudogene TRBV3-2) with TRBJ2-7; D is ambiguous. This CDR3 spans 14 amino acids. Germline CDR1 LGHDT, CDR2 YNNKEL (reference sequence). V gave up 1 base and J gave up 7 bases, with 14 bases separating them.

The rearrangement links TRBV18 to TRBJ1-1; tentative D call: TRBD1 (5 bases). This CDR3 region has 16 residues. Looked up from germline, CDR1 is KGHSH and CDR2 is LQKENI. Trimming pared 1 base from V and 1 base from J, leaving 13 bases between. CDR3 sequence: CASSPRQLRSNTEAFF. The CDR3 DNA reads as TGTGCCAGCTCACCACGACAGCTTAGATCGAACACTGAAGCTTTCTTT. Full variable domain (missing parts from reference TRBV18 and TRBJ1-1): NAGVMQNPRHLVRRRGQEARLRCSPMKGHSHVYWYRQLPEEGLKFMVYLQKENIIDESGMPKERFSAEFPKEGPSILRIQQVVRGDSAAYFCASSPRQLRSNTEAFFGQGTRLTVV.

J is TRBJ1-5 and V is TRBV12-3 or TRBV12-4; D call uncertain. The CDR3 is made up of 13 amino acids. V lost 2 bases to trimming and J lost 1 base, with 3 bases between them. This CDR3 reads CASSLLSNQPQHF. Written as DNA, the CDR3 is TGTGCCAGCAGTTTACTGAGCAATCAGCCCCAGCATTTT.